These 10 T cell receptor beta chains were all obtained from the same sample, sequenced in a study of cytomegalovirus exposure and HLA in healthy donors. Both 60 Vbeta primers and 13 Jbeta primers went into the PCR. Data came from immunoSEQ multiplex PCR; TCRdb stores just in-frame clones and leaves some out. This table has around 70,000 clones, 65% to 85% appearing once. Sequencing was performed on PBMCs. Every receptor here comes from a man between 65 and 85 years old in good health and CMV-seronegative.

CDR3 coding DNA: TGCGCCAGCAGCCAGGCCGGGACAGGCCAGAATAATGAAAAACTGTTTTTT. It yields the protein CASSQAGTGQNNEKLFF. The rearrangement links TRBV4-3 to TRBJ1-4, with TRBD1 matching over 8 bases. Germline assignment: CDR1 LGHNA and CDR2 YSLEER. The J segment lost 4 bases and the V segment lost 3 bases, leaving 10 bases of the junction unmatched. This CDR3 region has 17 residues.

This chain joins TRBV18 and TRBJ1-2; 11 bases align to TRBD1. CDR1 KGHSH and CDR2 LQKENI come from the germline V gene. With V trimmed by 2 bases and J by 8 bases, 7 bases remained unmatched. This CDR3 contains 15 residues. CDR3 protein: CASSPTGTGGRGYTF. DNA of the CDR3: TGTGCCAGCTCACCAACCGGGACAGGGGGTCGAGGCTACACCTTC.

This sequence joins TRBV7-9 and TRBJ1-2; a weak D match, TRBD1 (6 bases). Trimming shortened V by 1 base and J by 4 bases, and 13 bases separated the two germline ends. This CDR3 is built from 15 residues. Germline values: CDR1 SEHNR, CDR2 FQNEAQ (reference sequence). The CDR3: CASSLGAGVGYGYTF. The CDR3 DNA reads as TGTGCCAGCAGCTTAGGCGCAGGGGTGGGCTATGGCTACACCTTC.

In its sample, this clone was seen a few times. V and J are TRBV6-5 and TRBJ2-5; TRBD2 agrees at 8 bases. This CDR3 comprises 15 residues. Germline-derived CDR1 and CDR2 are MNHEY and SVGAGI. V gave up 2 bases and J gave up 2 bases; unmatched junction bases: 4. CDR3 loop: CASSYPRGGQETQYF. For the CDR3, the DNA is TGTGCCAGCAGTTACCCCCGGGGGGGACAAGAGACCCAGTACTTC.

This chain links TRBV27 with TRBJ2-1; TRBD2 matches 7 bases. Germline V CDR1 and CDR2: MNHEY, SMNVEV (reference sequence). With 3 bases clipped from V and 3 bases from J, the junction kept 5 bases outside the gene matches. The CDR3 has 15 residues. This chain's CDR3 is CASSFRGRDYNEQFF. In nucleotides, the CDR3 is TGTGCCAGCAGTTTTCGGGGGAGGGACTACAATGAGCAGTTCTTC.

The rearrangement uses TRBV28 and TRBJ2-1; 9 bases are shared with TRBD1. Germline CDR1 reads MDHEN; CDR2 reads SYDVKM. V was clipped by 3 bases and J by 6 bases; unmatched bases: 6. CDR3 size: 15 residues. The CDR3, as DNA: TGTGCCAGCAGTTTGGACAGGGGAACCCCCAATGAGCAGTTCTTC. As protein: CASSLDRGTPNEQFF.

This clone was recorded a few times. The gene calls are TRBV7-2 and TRBJ2-2, with 7 nucleotides matching TRBD2. Germline CDR1 reads SGHTA; CDR2 reads FQGNSA. The J segment lost 6 bases and the V segment lost 4 bases, leaving 14 bases of the junction unmatched. The CDR3 covers 17 residues. DNA for the CDR3: TGTGCCAGCAGCTCCGAACTCACTAGCGCTCGGGCCGGGGAGCTGTTTTTT. It yields the protein CASSSELTSARAGELFF.

In regard to this clone: Mismatch with germline at one junction end may stem from a read error. The gene calls are TRBV9 and TRBJ2-2; D not certain. Per germline, CDR1 SGDLS and CDR2 YYNGEE. The CDR3 runs to 14 residues. CDR3 in DNA: TGTGTCAGCAGCCCGACTCGTTTGACCGGGGAGCTGTTTTTT. This codes for CVSSPTRLTGELFF.

This chain links TRBV5-4 with TRBJ1-3; D unresolved. V was trimmed by 3 bases and J by 0 bases, leaving 16 bases between them. The germline V gene encodes CDR1 SGHNT and CDR2 YYREEE (reference sequence). The CDR3 extends over 17 amino acids. The CDR3: CASSSWAQQFSGNTIYF. The CDR3 DNA is TGTGCCAGCAGCTCTTGGGCGCAACAGTTCTCTGGAAACACCATATATTTT.

V is TRBV11-2 and J is TRBJ1-5, with D perhaps matching TRBD1 (5 bases). CDR1 is SGHAT, CDR2 FQNNGV, per germline. With 5 bases removed from V and 6 bases from J, the gap between germline ends came to 17 bases. The CDR3 is 15 amino acids. The CDR3 nucleotides are TGTGCCAGCAGCCCCACACGGGGGGGAGGTCAGCCCCAGCATTTT. Its protein product is CASSPTRGGGQPQHF. The whole variable domain, filled in from reference TRBV11-2 and TRBJ1-5, reads EAGVAQSPRYKIIEKRQSVAFWCNPISGHATLYWYQQILGQGPKLLIQFQNNGVVDDSQLPKDRFSAERLKGVDSTLKIQPAKLEDSAVYLCASSPTRGGGQPQHFGDGTRLSIL.